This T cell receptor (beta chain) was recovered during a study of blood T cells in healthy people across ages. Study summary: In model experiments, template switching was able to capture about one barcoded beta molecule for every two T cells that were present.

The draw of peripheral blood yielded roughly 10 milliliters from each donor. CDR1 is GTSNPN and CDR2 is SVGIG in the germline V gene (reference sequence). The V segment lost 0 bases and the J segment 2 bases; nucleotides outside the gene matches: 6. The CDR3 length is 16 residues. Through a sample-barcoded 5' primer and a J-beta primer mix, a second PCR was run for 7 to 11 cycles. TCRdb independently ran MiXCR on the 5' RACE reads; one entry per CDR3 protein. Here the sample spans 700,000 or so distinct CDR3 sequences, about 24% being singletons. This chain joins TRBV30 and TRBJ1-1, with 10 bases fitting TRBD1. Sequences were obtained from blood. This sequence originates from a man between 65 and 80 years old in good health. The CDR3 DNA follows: TGTGCCTGGAGTGTCTCTAGGACAGGGGGAAACACTGAAGCTTTCTTT. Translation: CAWSVSRTGGNTEAFF. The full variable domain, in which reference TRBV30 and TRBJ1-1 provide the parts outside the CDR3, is SQTIHQWPATLVQPVGSPLSLECTVEGTSNPNLYWYRQAAGRGLQLLFYSVGIGQISSEVPQNLSASRPQDRQFILSSKKLLLSDSGFYLCAWSVSRTGGNTEAFFGQGTRLTVV.